The entry below describes one T cell receptor (beta chain). Its antigen is unknown. The data were obtained in a study of radiotherapy plus CTLA-4 blockade in lung cancer. In chemo-refractory metastatic non-small-cell lung cancer, patients got ipilimumab CTLA-4 blockade together with focal radiation. This CDR3 region has 13 residues. In germline, CDR1 is MNHEY, CDR2 SMNVEV (reference sequence). Trimming cost V 5 bases and J 8 bases, with 12 bases left between them. Study-wide results and caveats: Once radiotherapy plus ipilimumab had been given, TCR clones derived from tumor expanded in blood.

The data were produced by immunoSEQ multiplex PCR, yet TCRdb's version contains in-frame clones alone and is incomplete. The profile shows 80,000 to 100,000 clones, roughly 88% of them singletons. This TCR was sampled from a human donor with non-small cell lung cancer that progressed on radiotherapy plus ipilimumab. The sequencing used peripheral blood, collected from a patient treated with radiotherapy plus ipilimumab. The chain carries TRBV27 and TRBJ1-4, with D perhaps matching TRBD1 (6 bases). CDR3 loop: CASSVRGGEKLFF. CDR3 bases: TGTGCCAGCAGTGTCAGGGGTGGAGAAAAACTGTTTTTT.